The 26 T cell receptor beta chains given below trace back to one sample, sequenced in a study of cytomegalovirus exposure and HLA in healthy donors. 13 Jbeta primers and 60 Vbeta primers were used for the PCR. This table comes from immunoSEQ multiplex PCR, and its TCRdb copy is limited to in-frame clones, with some not included. The sample lists about 150,000 clones, 60% to 75% occurring once. The sequencing input was PBMCs. Receptor source: a man younger than 30 in good health and CMV-seronegative.

This chain links TRBV2 with TRBJ1-1; TRBD1 matches 10 bases. CDR1 SNHLY and CDR2 FYNNEI come from the germline V gene. J was trimmed by 4 bases and V by 6 bases; bases with no gene match: 2. The CDR3 is made up of 13 amino acids. CDR3 sequence: CASRTGGPTEAFF. The CDR3 DNA is TGTGCCAGCAGGACAGGGGGCCCCACTGAAGCTTTCTTT.

The table lists this clone with a count of one. V and J are TRBV10-2 and TRBJ2-5; no clear D. The CDR3 loop spans 14 amino acids. Germline CDR1 is WSHSY and CDR2 is SAAADI. Trimming shortened V by 7 bases and J by 4 bases, and 16 bases separated the two germline ends. The CDR3 DNA reads as TGCGCCAGCAAGGCGGTAGCTGCTTCAGAGACCCAGTACTTC. Protein sequence: CASKAVAASETQYF.

The chain is built from TRBV6-6 and TRBJ1-4; weak D call: TRBD1 (5 bases). The CDR3 extends over 15 amino acids. The germline V gene encodes CDR1 MNHNY and CDR2 SVGAGI (reference sequence). Trimming left V 2 bases short and J 4 bases short, with 11 bases between. The DNA of the CDR3 is TGTGCCAGCAGTTACCCAGGGTTGGGTAATGAAAAACTGTTTTTT. It encodes CASSYPGLGNEKLFF.

The chain links TRBV11-2 to TRBJ1-1; the D is unclear. This CDR3 region has 14 residues. Per the germline V gene, CDR1 is SGHAT and CDR2 is FQNNGV. V lost 0 bases and J 8 bases, leaving 13 bases between the germline ends. The CDR3 DNA follows: TGTGCCAGCAGCTTAGATAAGTCCAGGATCGAAGCTTTCTTT. Residues: CASSLDKSRIEAFF.

The genes are TRBV4-2 and TRBJ2-7; 11 bases align to TRBD2. The CDR3 contains 16 residues. Per germline, CDR1 LGHNA and CDR2 YNFKEQ. J gave up 4 bases and V 4 bases, and 9 bases lay outside the gene matches. Written as DNA, the CDR3 is TGTGCCAGCAGCCCCCGACTAGCGGGGAAACCTTACGAGCAGTACTTC. This encodes CASSPRLAGKPYEQYF.

This clone was recorded once. V and J are TRBV6-6 and TRBJ1-1; D gene uncertain. Trimming shortened V by 3 bases and J by 0 bases, and 5 bases separated the two germline ends. Per the germline V gene, CDR1 is MNHNY and CDR2 is SVGAGI (reference sequence). This CDR3 contains 13 residues. For the CDR3, the DNA is TGTGCCAGCAGTTATTCCGTGAACACTGAAGCTTTCTTT. Translation gives CASSYSVNTEAFF.

The chain couples TRBV29-1 to TRBJ1-2; D is uncertain. The length of the CDR3 is 17 residues. Germline V gene lookup returns CDR1 SQVTM and CDR2 ANQGSEA. Trimming left V 6 bases short and J 3 bases short, with 26 bases between. In DNA form, the CDR3 reads TGCAGCGTCACCGGCCCGTCAGTCGCTAGAGTTTACTATGGCTACACCTTC. It is translated as CSVTGPSVARVYYGYTF.

The rearrangement uses TRBV15 and TRBJ2-3; 7 nucleotides agree with TRBD1. J gave up 4 bases and V 5 bases, and 15 bases lay outside the gene matches. This CDR3 region has 17 residues. CDR1 and CDR2 (germline): LNHNV, YYDKDF (reference sequence). The CDR3 spells CATSARKTHRGSDTQYF. DNA of the CDR3: TGTGCCACCAGCGCCCGAAAGACCCACAGGGGTTCAGATACGCAGTATTTT. Looking up the rest from reference TRBV15 and TRBJ2-3 gives the full variable domain: DAMVIQNPRYQVTQFGKPVTLSCSQTLNHNVMYWYQQKSSQAPKLLFHYYDKDFNNEADTPDNFQSRRPNTSFCFLDIRSPGLGDTAMYLCATSARKTHRGSDTQYFGPGTRLTVL.

In this sample, this clone turned up once. This chain joins TRBV5-5 and TRBJ2-5; 7 bases align to TRBD2. Per germline, CDR1 SGHKS and CDR2 YYEKEE (reference sequence). Trimming at V came to 5 bases and at J to 12 bases, leaving 7 bases not matched to a gene. CDR3 length: 11 amino acids. The CDR3 region is CASSFGGWEYF. DNA for the CDR3: TGTGCCAGCAGTTTCGGGGGGTGGGAGTACTTC.

The J gene is TRBJ2-7, the V gene TRBV28; a weak D match, TRBD1 (5 bases). V lost 10 bases and J 4 bases, leaving 11 bases between the germline ends. This CDR3 has 11 amino acids. Per the germline V gene, CDR1 is MDHEN and CDR2 is SYDVKM. Here the CDR3 reads CAIFQGYEQYV. The CDR3 DNA is TGTGCCATCTTCCAGGGTTACGAGCAGTACGTC.

The rearrangement joins TRBV7-2 to TRBJ1-5, with D possibly matching TRBD1 (5 bases). Germline V CDR1 and CDR2: SGHTA, FQGNSA. The V and J ends lost 1 base and 7 bases respectively, with 17 bases between them. The CDR3 covers 16 residues. CDR3 bases: TGTGCCAGCAGCTTAGTCGGGGGGGGAATTGTCCAGCCCCAGCATTTT. Amino acid sequence: CASSLVGGGIVQPQHF.

The chain is built from TRBV6-1 and TRBJ2-3; TRBD2 is a possible D gene (6 bases). Germline V lookup: CDR1 MNHNS, CDR2 SASEGT. The CDR3 contains 16 residues. V was shortened by 3 bases and J by 2 bases, with 15 bases between the two germline ends. The CDR3 sequence is CASSEFRRGFTDTQYF. The DNA for the CDR3 is TGTGCCAGCAGTGAGTTCCGGCGGGGTTTCACAGATACGCAGTATTTT.

The J gene is TRBJ2-1, the V gene TRBV5-1, with TRBD1 matching 8 bases. CDR3 length equals 16 residues. The ends lost 4 bases at V and 2 bases at J; junction bases unmatched: 8. Germline assignment: CDR1 SGHRS and CDR2 YFSETQ. CDR3 in amino acids: CASSRYRGVTYNEQFF. The CDR3 nucleotides read TGCGCCAGCAGCCGTTACAGGGGGGTTACCTACAATGAGCAGTTCTTC.

The gene calls are TRBV7-9 and TRBJ1-4, with 12 bases identical to TRBD1. V was clipped by 5 bases and J by 8 bases; unmatched bases: 9. Germline CDR1 and CDR2: SEHNR and FQNEAQ (reference sequence). The CDR3 is 16 residues long. This CDR3 reads CASSAGQGAREEKLFF. CDR3 DNA sequence: TGTGCCAGCAGCGCGGGACAGGGGGCGCGAGAAGAAAAACTGTTTTTT.

V is TRBV7-2 and J is TRBJ2-2; a possible D gene is TRBD1 (9 bases). Germline V gives CDR1 SGHTA, CDR2 FQGNSA. The CDR3 totals 16 residues. With 6 bases removed from V and 6 bases from J, the gap between germline ends came to 20 bases. CDR3 coding DNA: TGTGCCAGCAGTTATAGCGGGACAGGGATCGCCGGGGAGCTGTTTTTT. Translation gives CASSYSGTGIAGELFF.

J is TRBJ1-2 and V is TRBV28, with 9 bases lining up with TRBD1. Germline values: CDR1 MDHEN, CDR2 SYDVKM. V lost 5 bases and J lost 8; bases outside the gene matches: 12. The CDR3 sequence is 15 residues long. DNA for the CDR3: TGTGCCAGCAGTACTGGACCGGGACAGGGCGGGGGCTACACCTTC. It is translated as CASSTGPGQGGGYTF.

The chain couples TRBV27 to TRBJ1-6; D perhaps matches TRBD1 (6 bases). Germline assignment: CDR1 MNHEY and CDR2 SMNVEV (reference sequence). CDR3 size: 15 residues. Trimming took 2 bases from V and 4 from J, leaving 9 bases between them. CDR3 in DNA: TGTGCCAGCAGTTTAGCAGGGGTTTATAATTCACCCCTCCACTTT. This encodes CASSLAGVYNSPLHF.

This clone was counted between two and nine times. The rearrangement uses TRBV28 and TRBJ1-2; weak D call: TRBD1 (5 bases). The CDR3 spans 13 residues. The V end was cut by 8 bases, the J end by 4 bases, with 14 bases between. The germline CDR1 and CDR2 sequences are MDHEN and SYDVKM. The CDR3 protein is CASGRVLRYGYTF. CDR3 DNA sequence: TGTGCCAGCGGCAGGGTCCTCCGCTATGGCTACACCTTC.

This chain links TRBV6-5 with TRBJ2-3; 11 bases align to TRBD2. The J segment lost 6 bases and the V segment lost 5 bases, leaving 4 bases of the junction unmatched. CDR3 length: 14 residues. The V gene's germline CDR1 is MNHEY and CDR2 SVGAGI. The CDR3 DNA reads TGTGCCAGCAGTCGTAGCGGGGGGGGTGATACGCAGTATTTT. The encoded protein is CASSRSGGGDTQYF.

Note on this clone: It differs at one base from a far larger clone, so likely a read error. The J gene is TRBJ2-6, the V gene TRBV4-1; D is perhaps TRBD1 (6 bases). The germline V gene encodes CDR1 MGHRA and CDR2 YSYEKL. The CDR3 is 16 amino acids. CDR3 amino acids: CASSRDISSGANGLTF. Written as DNA, the CDR3 is TGTGCCAGCAGCCGGGACATAAGCTCTGGGGCCAACGGCCTGACTTTC.

The chain combines TRBV19 with TRBJ2-1, with a tentative D call TRBD1 (5 bases). V gave up 5 bases and J gave up 3 bases, with 17 bases separating them. Germline-derived CDR1 and CDR2 are LNHDA and SQIVND (reference sequence). This CDR3 has 16 residues. The CDR3 DNA sequence: TGTGCCAGTAGTCCCCGCCTGGAAAGGGGCTACAATGAGCAGTTCTTC. It codes for CASSPRLERGYNEQFF.

The V call is TRBV6-1, the J call TRBJ2-3, with unresolved D. The CDR3 is 16 amino acids. Trimming took off 3 bases at V and 4 bases at J, with 17 bases between the two ends. Germline assignment: CDR1 MNHNS and CDR2 SASEGT. CDR3 region: CASSELSLFSADTQYF. CDR3 nucleotide sequence: TGTGCCAGCAGTGAGTTGAGCCTCTTTTCGGCAGATACGCAGTATTTT.

The CDR3 DNA reads TGTGCCAGCAGTTTAGGGCAGCAAGAGACCCAGTACTTC. Protein sequence: CASSLGQQETQYF. V is TRBV28 and J is TRBJ2-5; unclear D gene. Germline CDR1 reads MDHEN; CDR2 reads SYDVKM. Trimming shortened V by 2 bases and J by 2 bases, and 6 bases separated the two germline ends. The CDR3 totals 13 residues. The full variable domain, its missing parts supplied by reference TRBV28 and TRBJ2-5, is DVKVTQSSRYLVKRTGEKVFLECVQDMDHENMFWYRQDPGLGLRLIYFSYDVKMKEKGDIPEGYSVSREKKERFSLILESASTNQTSMYLCASSLGQQETQYFGPGTRLLVL.

In its sample, this clone was seen a few times. The chain uses TRBV19 and TRBJ1-3; possible D gene TRBD1, 6 bases. V lost 4 bases and J 0 bases, leaving 10 bases between the germline ends. The CDR3 consists of 15 residues. CDR1 is LNHDA, CDR2 SQIVND, per germline (reference sequence). The CDR3 spells CASSTTGLSGNTIYF. The CDR3 bases are TGTGCCAGTAGTACCACAGGGCTCTCTGGAAACACCATATATTTT.

This clone was found once. This chain uses TRBV2 with TRBJ2-5; D possibly corresponds to TRBD2 (7 bases). The germline V and J ends were trimmed by 2 bases and 0 bases, with 16 bases remaining between them. Germline V CDR1 and CDR2: SNHLY, FYNNEI. The CDR3 covers 17 residues. CDR3 amino acids: CASSEWTAGTYQETQYF. In DNA form, the CDR3 reads TGTGCCAGCAGTGAATGGACAGCGGGGACGTACCAAGAGACCCAGTACTTC.

This clone was seen just once. The chain combines TRBV13 with TRBJ2-5, with 7 positions matching TRBD2. The assigned J gene may be wrong: the sequence end matches TRBJ2-7 better. This CDR3 is built from 15 residues. The germline CDR1 and CDR2 sequences are PRHDT and FYEKMQ (reference sequence). Here the CDR3 reads CASSLVGGTHYEQYF. The CDR3 DNA reads TGTGCCAGCAGCTTAGTGGGGGGGACGCATTACGAGCAGTACTTC.